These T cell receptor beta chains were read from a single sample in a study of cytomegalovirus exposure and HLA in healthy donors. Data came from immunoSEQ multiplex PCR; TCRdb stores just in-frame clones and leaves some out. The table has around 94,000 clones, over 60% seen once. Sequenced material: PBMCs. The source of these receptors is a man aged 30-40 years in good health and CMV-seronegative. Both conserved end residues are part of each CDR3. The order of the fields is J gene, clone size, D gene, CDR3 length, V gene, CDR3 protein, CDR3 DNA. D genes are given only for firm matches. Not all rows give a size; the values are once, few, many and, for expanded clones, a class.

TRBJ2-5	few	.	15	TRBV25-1	CASSEFSGSQETQYF	TGTGCCAGCAGTGAATTCTCCGGGAGCCAAGAGACCCAGTACTTC
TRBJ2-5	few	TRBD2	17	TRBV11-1	CASSLAIGGRGTETQYF	TGTGCCAGCAGCTTAGCTATCGGCGGGAGGGGAACAGAGACCCAGTACTTC
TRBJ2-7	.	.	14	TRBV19	CASSIGQAANEQYF	TGTGCCAGTAGTATTGGGCAGGCCGCGAACGAGCAGTACTTC
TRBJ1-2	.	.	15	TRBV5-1	CASSLGGQGNYGYTF	TGCGCCAGCAGCTTGGGAGGGCAAGGAAACTATGGCTACACCTTC
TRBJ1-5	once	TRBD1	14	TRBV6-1	CASSASTGVQPQHF	TGTGCCAGCAGTGCGTCGACAGGGGTTCAGCCCCAGCATTTT
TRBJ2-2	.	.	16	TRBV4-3	CASSQIPGQNTGELFF	TGCGCCAGCAGCCAGATCCCGGGACAGAACACCGGGGAGCTGTTTTTT
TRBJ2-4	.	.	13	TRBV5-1	CASSLEAEGVQYF	TGCGCCAGCAGCTTGGAGGCGGAAGGCGTTCAGTACTTC
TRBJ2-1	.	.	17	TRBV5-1	CASSLGPSASSYNEQFF	TGCGCCAGCAGCTTGGGTCCTAGCGCGAGCTCCTACAATGAGCAGTTCTTC
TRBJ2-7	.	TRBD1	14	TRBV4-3	CASSPGTGGYEQYF	TGCGCCAGCAGCCCAGGGACAGGGGGATACGAGCAGTACTTC
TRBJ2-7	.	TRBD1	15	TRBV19	CASSIGGTGPYEQYF	TGTGCCAGTAGTATAGGCGGGACAGGACCCTACGAGCAGTACTTC
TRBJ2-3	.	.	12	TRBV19	CASSTYTDTQYF	TGTGCCAGTAGTACCTACACAGATACGCAGTATTTT
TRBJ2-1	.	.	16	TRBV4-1	CASSQIEASSYNEQFF	TGCGCCAGCAGCCAAATCGAAGCGAGCTCCTACAATGAGCAGTTCTTC
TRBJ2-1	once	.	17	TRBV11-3	CASSLAWGGLDYNEQFF	TGTGCCAGCAGCTTAGCCTGGGGGGGCCTAGACTACAATGAGCAGTTCTTC
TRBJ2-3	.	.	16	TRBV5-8	CASSPEVLGITDTQYF	TGTGCCAGCAGCCCGGAGGTACTGGGGATCACAGATACGCAGTATTTT
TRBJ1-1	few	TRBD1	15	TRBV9	CASSESYRGSTEAFF	TGTGCCAGCAGTGAGAGCTACAGGGGGAGTACTGAAGCTTTCTTT
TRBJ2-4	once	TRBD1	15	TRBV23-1	CASSLLDRVKNIQYF	TGCGCCAGCAGTCTTCTGGACAGGGTTAAAAACATTCAGTACTTC
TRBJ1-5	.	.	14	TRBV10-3	CAIKSGGTNQPQHF	TGTGCCATCAAATCTGGGGGGACCAATCAGCCCCAGCATTTT
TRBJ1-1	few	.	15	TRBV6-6	CASSYEARSNTEAFF	TGTGCCAGCAGTTACGAGGCTAGGTCGAACACTGAAGCTTTCTTT
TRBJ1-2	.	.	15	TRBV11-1	CASSPPGGTFYGYTF	TGTGCCAGCAGCCCCCCAGGAGGGACCTTCTATGGCTACACCTTC
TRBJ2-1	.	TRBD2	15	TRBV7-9	CASSSGLAGPNEQFF	TGTGCCAGCAGCTCGGGACTAGCGGGCCCTAATGAGCAGTTCTTC
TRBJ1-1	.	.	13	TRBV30	CACFPYSGSEAFF	TGTGCCTGCTTTCCCTACTCGGGGTCTGAAGCTTTCTTT
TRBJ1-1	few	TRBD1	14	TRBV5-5	CASNLAGGNTEAFF	TGTGCCAGCAACTTAGCAGGGGGAAACACTGAAGCTTTCTTT
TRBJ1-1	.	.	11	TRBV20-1	CSARDQIEAFF	TGCAGTGCTAGAGATCAGATTGAAGCTTTCTTT
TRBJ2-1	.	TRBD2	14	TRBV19	CASSLRESYNEQFF	TGTGCCAGTAGTCTGCGGGAGAGCTACAATGAGCAGTTCTTC
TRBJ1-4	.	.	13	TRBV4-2	CASSQDPGEKLFF	TGTGCCAGCAGCCAAGACCCGGGGGAAAAACTGTTTTTT
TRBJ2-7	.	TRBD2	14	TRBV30	CAWRLAGNSYEQYF	TGTGCCTGGAGACTAGCGGGAAACTCCTACGAGCAGTACTTC
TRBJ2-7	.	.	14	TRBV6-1	CASREGNALYEQYF	TGTGCCAGCAGAGAGGGTAATGCCCTATACGAGCAGTACTTC
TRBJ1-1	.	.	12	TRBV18	CASSPNSPEAFF	TGTGCCAGCTCACCCAACTCACCTGAAGCTTTCTTT
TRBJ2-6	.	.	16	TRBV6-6	CASRPGHLSGANVLTF	TGTGCCAGCCGTCCGGGACACCTCTCTGGGGCCAACGTCCTGACTTTC
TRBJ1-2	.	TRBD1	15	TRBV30	CAWSGDRGLFYGYTF	TGTGCCTGGAGTGGGGACAGGGGGCTGTTCTATGGCTACACCTTC
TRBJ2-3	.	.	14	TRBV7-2	CASSFLRETDTQYF	TGTGCCAGCAGCTTCTTACGGGAGACAGATACGCAGTATTTT
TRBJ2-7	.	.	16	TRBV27	CASSLRSGTFSYEQYF	TGTGCCAGCAGTCTCCGTTCTGGCACCTTTTCCTACGAGCAGTACTTC
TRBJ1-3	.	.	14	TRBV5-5	CASSFGSSGNTIYF	TGTGCCAGCAGCTTTGGCAGCTCTGGAAACACCATATATTTT
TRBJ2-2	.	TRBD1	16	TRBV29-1	CSVEDRQGAHTGELFF	TGCAGCGTTGAGGATCGACAGGGGGCCCACACCGGGGAGCTGTTTTTT
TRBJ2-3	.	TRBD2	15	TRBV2	CASRQGTILTDTQYF	TGTGCCAGCAGGCAAGGGACTATACTCACAGATACGCAGTATTTT
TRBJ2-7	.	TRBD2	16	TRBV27	CASRFFSGDLTYEQYF	TGTGCCAGCAGATTCTTTAGCGGGGACCTCACCTACGAGCAGTACTTC
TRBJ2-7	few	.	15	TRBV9	CASSAGGRSSYEQYF	TGTGCCAGCAGCGCTGGTGGTCGGAGCTCCTACGAGCAGTACTTC
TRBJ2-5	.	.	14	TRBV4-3	CASSRLGGAETQYF	TGCGCCAGCAGCCGATTAGGGGGGGCGGAGACCCAGTACTTC
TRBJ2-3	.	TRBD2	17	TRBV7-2	CASSLVRSGGPTDTQYF	TGTGCCAGCAGCTTAGTTCGTAGCGGGGGACCCACAGATACGCAGTATTTT
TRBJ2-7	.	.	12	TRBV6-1	CASNRLPGEQYF	TGTGCCAGCAATCGACTCCCGGGGGAGCAGTACTTC
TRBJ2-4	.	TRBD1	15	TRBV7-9	CASSLVRDRDNIQYF	TGTGCCAGCAGCTTAGTCCGGGACAGGGATAACATTCAGTACTTC
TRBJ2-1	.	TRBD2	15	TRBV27	CASSSFAGDRNEQFF	TGTGCCAGCAGTTCGTTCGCGGGGGACCGAAATGAGCAGTTCTTC
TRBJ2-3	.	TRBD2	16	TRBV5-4	CASSAYSSGRTDTQYF	TGTGCCAGCAGCGCCTACTCTAGCGGCCGCACAGATACGCAGTATTTT
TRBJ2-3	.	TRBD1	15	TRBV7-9	CASSYWTGSTDTQYF	TGTGCCAGCAGCTATTGGACAGGTTCCACAGATACGCAGTATTTT
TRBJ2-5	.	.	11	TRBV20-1	CSATLGETQYF	TGCAGTGCTACCCTAGGAGAGACCCAGTACTTC
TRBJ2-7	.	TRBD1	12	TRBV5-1	CASSFDRDEQYF	TGCGCCAGCAGCTTCGACAGGGACGAGCAGTACTTC
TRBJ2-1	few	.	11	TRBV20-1	CSAPADNEQFF	TGCAGTGCTCCAGCGGACAATGAGCAGTTCTTC
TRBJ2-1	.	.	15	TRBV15	CATSRAPSGGPQQFF	TGTGCCACCAGCAGAGCCCCTTCGGGCGGGCCCCAGCAGTTCTTC
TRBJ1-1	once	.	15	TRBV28	CASSLVGTPNTEAFF	TGTGCCAGCAGTTTAGTCGGGACACCGAACACTGAAGCTTTCTTT
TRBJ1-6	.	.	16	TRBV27	CASSVLGTAYNSPLHF	TGTGCCAGCAGTGTTCTCGGGACTGCCTATAATTCACCCCTCCACTTT
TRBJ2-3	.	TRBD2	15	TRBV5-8	CASRVAGGSTDTQYF	TGTGCCAGCAGGGTAGCGGGGGGTAGCACAGATACGCAGTATTTT
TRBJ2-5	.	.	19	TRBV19	CASSIEEKRPGPYQETQYF	TGTGCCAGTAGTATAGAGGAGAAAAGGCCAGGGCCGTACCAAGAGACCCAGTACTTC
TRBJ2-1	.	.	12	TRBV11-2	CASSLRGDEQFF	TGTGCCAGCAGCTTAAGGGGCGATGAGCAGTTCTTC